This TCR beta chain appears in the sequencing data of a study of response to subunit inactivated influenza vaccine. Findings and limits, study-wide: After each seasonal influenza vaccination, few new T cells are recruited, the authors suggested.

The CDR3 loop spans 15 amino acids. Trimming removed 8 bases from V and 3 bases from J, with 20 bases in between. CDR1 and CDR2 from the germline V gene are SGHRS and YFSETQ. TCRdb re-analysed the RT-PCR reads in MiXCR, keeping a single row per CDR3 protein. The sample lists fewer than 700,000 distinct CDR3 sequences, over 10% occurring once. This clonotype was observed once. Antigen: not known. The material was PBMCs from blood, obtained more than 35 days after vaccination. V usage is TRBV5-1 and J usage is TRBJ2-5; tentatively, D is TRBD1 or TRBD2 (5 bases each). This TCR came from a man aged 45-65 years who received an inactivated influenza vaccine. CDR3 loop: CASQPVPGREETQYF. CDR3 DNA sequence: TGCGCCAGTCAGCCGGTCCCGGGACGAGAAGAGACCCAGTACTTC. The variable domain in full, completed from reference TRBV5-1 and TRBJ2-5, reads KAGVTQTPRYLIKTRGQQVTLSCSPISGHRSVSWYQQTPGQGLQFLFEYFSETQRNKGNFPGRFSGRQFSNSRSEMNVSTLELGDSALYLCASQPVPGREETQYFGPGTRLLVL.